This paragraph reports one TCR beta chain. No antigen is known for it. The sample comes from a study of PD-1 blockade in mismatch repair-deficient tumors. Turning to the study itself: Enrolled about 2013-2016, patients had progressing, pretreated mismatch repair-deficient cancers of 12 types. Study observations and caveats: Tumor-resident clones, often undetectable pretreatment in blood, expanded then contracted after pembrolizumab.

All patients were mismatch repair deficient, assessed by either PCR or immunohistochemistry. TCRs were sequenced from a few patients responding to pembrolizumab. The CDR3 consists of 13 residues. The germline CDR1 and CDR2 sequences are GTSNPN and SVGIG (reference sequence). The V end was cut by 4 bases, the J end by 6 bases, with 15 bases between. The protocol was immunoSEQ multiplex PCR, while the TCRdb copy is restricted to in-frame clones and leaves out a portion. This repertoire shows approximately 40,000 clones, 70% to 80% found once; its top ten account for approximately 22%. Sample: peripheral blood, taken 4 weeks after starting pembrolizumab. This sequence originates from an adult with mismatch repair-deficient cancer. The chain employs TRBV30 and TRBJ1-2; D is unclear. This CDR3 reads CAWNLRLRDGYTF. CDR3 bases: TGTGCCTGGAACCTCAGGCTTAGGGATGGCTACACCTTC. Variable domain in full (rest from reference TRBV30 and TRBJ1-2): SQTIHQWPATLVQPVGSPLSLECTVEGTSNPNLYWYRQAAGRGLQLLFYSVGIGQISSEVPQNLSASRPQDRQFILSSKKLLLSDSGFYLCAWNLRLRDGYTFGSGTRLTVV.